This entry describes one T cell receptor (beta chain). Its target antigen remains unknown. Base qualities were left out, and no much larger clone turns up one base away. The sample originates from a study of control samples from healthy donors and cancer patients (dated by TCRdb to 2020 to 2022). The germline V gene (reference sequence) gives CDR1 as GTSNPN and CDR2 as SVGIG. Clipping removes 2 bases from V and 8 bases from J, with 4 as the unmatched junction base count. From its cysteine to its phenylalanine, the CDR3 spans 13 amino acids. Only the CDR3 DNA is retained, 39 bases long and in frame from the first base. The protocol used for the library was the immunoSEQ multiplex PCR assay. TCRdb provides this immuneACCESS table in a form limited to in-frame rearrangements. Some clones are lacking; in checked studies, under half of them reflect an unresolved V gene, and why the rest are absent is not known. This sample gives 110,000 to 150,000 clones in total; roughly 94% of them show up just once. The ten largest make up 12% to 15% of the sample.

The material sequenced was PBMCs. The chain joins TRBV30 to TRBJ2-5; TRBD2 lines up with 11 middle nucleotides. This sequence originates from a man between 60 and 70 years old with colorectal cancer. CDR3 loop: CAWSLTSGDTQYF. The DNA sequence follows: TGTGCCTGGAGTCTGACTAGCGGGGATACCCAGTACTTC. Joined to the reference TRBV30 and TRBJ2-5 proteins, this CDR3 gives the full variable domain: SQTIHQWPATLVQPVGSPLSLECTVEGTSNPNLYWYRQAAGRGLQLLFYSVGIGQISSEVPQNLSASRPQDRQFILSSKKLLLSDSGFYLCAWSLTSGDTQYFGPGTRLLVL.